This T cell receptor (beta chain) was recovered during a study of identical twins listed by TCRdb under 2016. At the level of the whole study: To test whether fetal clonotypes persist, the study used deep sequencing on TCR alpha and beta repertoires from monozygotic twins, unrelated adults of various ages, and cord blood. To rule out contamination, replicate twin experiments were performed at different times with different library preparation protocols. What the research found in general, with its limitations: Zero-insertion analyses could be partly confounded by invariant T cells such as MAIT and iNKT, though diverse VJ usage argued against such confounding for most clonotypes. Excess twin sharing in beta out-of-frame sequences was weaker because fewer shared sequences lowered the signal-to-noise ratio. Out-of-frame TCR alpha sequences shared between twins showed an excess of low generation-probability sequences compared with coincidental sharing between unrelated individuals. In monozygotic twins, out-of-frame TCR alpha sharing was systematically underestimated by recombination models, although the models agreed with sharing between unrelated individuals. Fewer insertions were carried by abundant cord blood beta clonotypes; a weaker similar trend was observed in young adult naive repertoires, while no such trend was observed in memory repertoires. Because the same donors could not be followed over many years, the conclusions relied on cross-sectional statistical analysis.

The method behind the library was 5' RACE. Reads for this sample came from an Illumina HiSeq 2000. A universal primer binding site was introduced by template switching, and a unique molecular identifier was present in the final cDNA, enabling accurate counting of TCR cDNA molecules. Specific primers in the conserved constant-segment region were used to synthesize first-strand cDNA for the TCR alpha and beta chains. Each cDNA library was double barcoded, with a SMART-Mk sample barcode plus Illumina barcodes, to control for contamination. TruSeq adapter sequences along with Illumina sample barcodes were introduced in two successive PCR steps. The TCR alpha and beta cDNA libraries were sequenced on the Illumina HiSeq platform using custom primers. Per the original workflow: MiGEC processed the raw reads to extract unique molecular identifiers, while MiXCR was used to determine the CDR3 positions. Recombination models were inferred per individual with the repgenHMM and IGoR tools using an EM algorithm. Shared clonotypes were analyzed with the tcR package in R, and sharing was normalized by the product of cloneset sizes. Out-of-frame nonproductive sequences were analyzed to study raw recombination free of thymic and clonal selection effects. Through fastp at Q25 and MiXCR, TCRdb rebuilt clones from the public reads, retaining in-frame beta chains. Rows matching on CDR3 protein sequence are summarized as one entry with the most common DNA and genes. TCRdb's processing, not the study's, gives the V and J calls here. For this sample the table gives around 690,000 distinct CDR3 sequences, of which 21% were detected only once. The top ten constitute about 4.5% of the sample.

This clonotype was seen many times. The target of this receptor is not known. No base qualities exist here, and no much larger clone lies one base off it. The trim is 0 bases for V and 6 bases for J, with a gap of 12 bases between the germline ends. From its cysteine to its phenylalanine, the CDR3 spans 15 amino acids. The kept DNA is CDR3 alone, 45 bases in frame from the first base. Taken from the germline V gene, the CDR1 and CDR2 loops are SGHRS and YFSETQ. All donors were healthy Caucasians. The twin cohort consisted of three pairs of female monozygotic twins, all aged roughly 18 to 30 years. Peripheral blood mononuclear cells were used as the source from which RNA for TCR libraries was isolated. In addition, the sample was reused for a study of T cells expressing NK-cell markers. The second investigation adds: Seven or eight donors provided sorted CD3+CD56+NKG2C+, CD3+CD56+NKG2C- and CD3+CD56-NKG2C+ T-cell subsets, whose TCR beta-chain repertoires were profiled. Seven of the eight sequenced donors were HCMV-seropositive and one was HCMV-seronegative. In several experiments an anti-gammadeltaTCR antibody was added to restrict sorting to alphabetaTCR-expressing T cells. In six donors, the dominant CD3+CD56+NKG2C+ clonotypes were found to rank among the top 10 CD8+ clonotypes and to make up about 1.0-7.5% of CD8+ T cells. Those dominant clonotypes were again the most abundant among CD3+CD56-NKG2C+ cells in a handful of donors, at about 28.3-60.1%. It remained unclear whether the expanded NKG2C-expressing T cell clones were specific for HCMV antigens. All eight donors whose samples were sequenced were randomly selected healthy volunteers, three of them men and five women. HCMV-specific IgG was detected in serum with a commercial ELISA kit to determine HCMV serostatus. For a handful of donors, unsorted PBMC were also used to sequence bulk peripheral blood T-cell repertoires. MIGEC was used to demultiplex reads and group the reads by UMI, and MiTCR was used to assemble and quantify clonotypes. To exclude erroneous sequences, any TCR cDNA sequence not supported by at least two reads was discarded. Downstream repertoire analysis used the tcR package, and clonotypes were matched across fractions by CDR3 nucleotide sequence plus V segment. VDJmatch was used to annotate antigen specificity against VDJdb, with one amino acid substitution allowed in CDR3.

The chain is made from TRBV5-1 and TRBJ2-2; the D gene is unclear. This receptor was taken from a woman younger than 35 in good health. Sequencing was carried out using PBMCs. The sequenced DNA: TGCGCCAGCAGCTTGGAAGTAGCTGGGTCCGGGGAGCTGTTTTTT. It is translated as CASSLEVAGSGELFF.